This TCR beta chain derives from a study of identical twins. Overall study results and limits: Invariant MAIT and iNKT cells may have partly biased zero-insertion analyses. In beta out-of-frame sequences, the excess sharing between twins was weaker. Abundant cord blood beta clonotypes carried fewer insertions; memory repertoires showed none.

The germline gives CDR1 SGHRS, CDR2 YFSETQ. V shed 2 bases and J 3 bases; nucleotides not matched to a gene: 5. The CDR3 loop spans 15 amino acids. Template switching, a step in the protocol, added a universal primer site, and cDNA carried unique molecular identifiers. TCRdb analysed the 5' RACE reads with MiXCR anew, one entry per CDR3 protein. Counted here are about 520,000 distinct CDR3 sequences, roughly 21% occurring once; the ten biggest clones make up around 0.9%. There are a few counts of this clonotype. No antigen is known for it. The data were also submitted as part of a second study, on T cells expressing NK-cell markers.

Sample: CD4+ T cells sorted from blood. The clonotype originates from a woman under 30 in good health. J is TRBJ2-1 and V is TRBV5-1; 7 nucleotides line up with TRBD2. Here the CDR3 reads CASSFSGPDYNEQFF. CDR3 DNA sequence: TGCGCCAGCAGCTTTAGCGGGCCGGACTACAATGAGCAGTTCTTC.